This is a list of T cell receptor beta chains from one sample in a study of control samples from healthy donors and cancer patients. Libraries were prepared by immunoSEQ multiplex PCR; TCRdb keeps only in-frame clonotypes and omits some of them. The data contain some 120,000 clones, about 87% of them singletons. The sample comprised blood. The receptor source for this set is a man younger than 40 in good health. Both conserved end residues are part of each CDR3. Each record gives: clone size, D gene, V gene, J gene, CDR3 protein, CDR3 DNA. The D gene is left open where the match is weak. A row's size may be missing; if present it is once, few, many or a size class.

abundance: -; d_gene: TRBD1; v_gene: TRBV6-5; j_gene: TRBJ1-2; CDR3aa: CASRGQGFFYGYTF; CDR3nt: TGTGCCAGCAGGGGACAGGGGTTCTTCTATGGCTACACCTTC
abundance: -; d_gene: -; v_gene: TRBV7-9; j_gene: TRBJ1-3; CDR3aa: CASSLASVRALSGNTIYF; CDR3nt: TGTGCCAGCAGCTTAGCTTCGGTCAGGGCCCTCTCTGGAAACACCATATATTTT
abundance: once; d_gene: -; v_gene: TRBV19; j_gene: TRBJ1-1; CDR3aa: CASSIAKNTEAFF; CDR3nt: TGTGCCAGTAGTATAGCAAAGAACACTGAAGCTTTCTTT
abundance: -; d_gene: -; v_gene: TRBV6-7; j_gene: TRBJ1-1; CDR3aa: CASNTEAFF; CDR3nt: TGTGCCAGCAACACTGAAGCTTTCTTT
abundance: -; d_gene: -; v_gene: TRBV7-9; j_gene: TRBJ1-2; CDR3aa: CATEGPKDGYTF; CDR3nt: TGTGCCACTGAAGGGCCTAAAGATGGCTACACCTTC
abundance: -; d_gene: -; v_gene: TRBV7-3; j_gene: TRBJ1-1; CDR3aa: CASSLTPGLVPEAFF; CDR3nt: TGTGCCAGCAGCTTAACGCCAGGGTTGGTACCTGAAGCTTTCTTT
abundance: -; d_gene: TRBD2; v_gene: TRBV5-1; j_gene: TRBJ2-5; CDR3aa: CASSLPGGTQYF; CDR3nt: TGCGCCAGCAGCCTCCCGGGGGGGACCCAGTACTTC
abundance: -; d_gene: TRBD1; v_gene: TRBV5-8; j_gene: TRBJ2-4; CDR3aa: CASSFYGTGVAKNIQYF; CDR3nt: TGTGCCAGCAGCTTTTACGGGACAGGGGTCGCCAAAAACATTCAGTACTTC
abundance: -; d_gene: -; v_gene: TRBV12-3/TRBV12-4; j_gene: TRBJ1-1; CDR3aa: CASSLYGEAFF; CDR3nt: TGTGCCAGCAGTTTATACGGTGAAGCTTTCTTT
abundance: -; d_gene: -; v_gene: TRBV29-1; j_gene: TRBJ1-2; CDR3aa: CSVGSSTANYGYTF; CDR3nt: TGCAGCGTTGGGTCGTCAACAGCTAACTATGGCTACACCTTC
abundance: -; d_gene: -; v_gene: TRBV6-5; j_gene: TRBJ2-7; CDR3aa: CASRPGTGPTYEQYF; CDR3nt: TGTGCCAGTAGACCCGGGACGGGTCCTACCTACGAGCAGTACTTC
abundance: -; d_gene: -; v_gene: TRBV18; j_gene: TRBJ2-3; CDR3aa: CASSLNGARTDTQYF; CDR3nt: TGTGCCAGCTCACTTAACGGGGCTCGGACAGATACGCAGTATTTT
abundance: -; d_gene: -; v_gene: TRBV6-5; j_gene: TRBJ1-4; CDR3aa: CASSPGHFEKLFF; CDR3nt: TGTGCCAGCAGTCCGGGACATTTTGAAAAACTGTTTTTT